This T cell receptor (beta chain) was retrieved from a study of T cell changes during pregnancy in multiple sclerosis. In germline, CDR1 is MNHEY, CDR2 SMNVEV (reference sequence). The CDR3 sequence is 17 residues long. Trimming took 5 bases from V and 5 from J; bases not matched to a gene: 13. The method was immunoSEQ multiplex PCR; TCRdb's version includes in-frame clones alone and lacks a portion of them. Seen here are more than 45,000 clones, 94% observed once, and the top ten hold under 0.55%. Sequencing was performed on CD4+ T cells from peripheral blood mononuclear cells, taken in the first trimester of pregnancy. The clonotype comes from a female donor with multiple sclerosis, enrolled in a pregnancy study. The chain joins TRBV27 to TRBJ1-5; 9 bases agree with TRBD1. CDR3 sequence (DNA): TGTGCCAGCAGTCCACGGGGGACAGGGAAGGGCTATCAGCCCCAGCATTTT. It is translated as CASSPRGTGKGYQPQHF.